These 26 T cell receptor beta chains originate from one sample sequenced in a study of long-term antiretroviral therapy in people with HIV. Researchers report immunoSEQ v3.0 was run at survey level. Sequencing was performed with immunoSEQ multiplex PCR; in TCRdb, only in-frame clones are kept and a portion is missing. The sample includes 15,000 to 20,000 clones, around 81% of them seen just once. The sequenced sample was unsorted PBMCs, obtained 2.2 years after starting antiretroviral therapy. These receptors originate from a man in his fifties with HIV.

The chain employs TRBV28 and TRBJ1-5, with D possibly TRBD1 on 5 matching bases. The CDR3 spans 13 residues. The V and J ends lost 3 bases and 7 bases respectively, with 10 bases between them. Germline V CDR1 and CDR2: MDHEN, SYDVKM. DNA of the CDR3: TGTGCCAGCAGTTTGAGGGGACGGCAGCCCCAGCATTTT. The encoded protein is CASSLRGRQPQHF. The full variable domain, completed using reference TRBV28 and TRBJ1-5, is DVKVTQSSRYLVKRTGEKVFLECVQDMDHENMFWYRQDPGLGLRLIYFSYDVKMKEKGDIPEGYSVSREKKERFSLILESASTNQTSMYLCASSLRGRQPQHFGDGTRLSIL.

This clone was picked up a small number of times. V and J are TRBV7-9 and TRBJ1-4; a weak D match, TRBD1 (5 bases). CDR1 is SEHNR, CDR2 FQNEAQ, per germline (reference sequence). The CDR3 has 13 residues. Trimming removed 5 bases from V and 8 bases from J, with 12 bases in between. The CDR3 sequence is CASSPQGGEKLFF. The CDR3 coding sequence is TGTGCCAGCAGCCCCCAGGGCGGAGAAAAACTGTTTTTT.

The chain uses TRBV19 and TRBJ2-5; tentatively, D is TRBD2 (7 bases). The CDR3 is made up of 15 amino acids. Per germline, CDR1 LNHDA and CDR2 SQIVND (reference sequence). Trimming cost V 1 base and J 5 bases, with 14 bases left between them. CDR3 region: CASSIVAGRGETQYF. The CDR3 bases are TGTGCCAGTAGTATAGTTGCAGGGAGGGGGGAGACCCAGTACTTC.

This clone has more than one count but fewer than ten. V gene TRBV19 combines with J gene TRBJ1-2; unclear D gene. V was shortened by 11 bases and J by 0 bases, with 16 bases between the two germline ends. From germline, CDR1 is LNHDA and CDR2 SQIVND (reference sequence). The CDR3 loop spans 14 amino acids. CDR3 amino acids: CASTPGPTNYGYTF. For the CDR3, the DNA is TGTGCCTCGACCCCCGGACCCACTAACTATGGCTACACCTTC.

J is TRBJ2-3 and V is TRBV28; 8 bases align to TRBD2. V lost 6 bases and J lost 1; bases outside the gene matches: 6. This CDR3 region has 15 residues. Germline CDR1 and CDR2: MDHEN and SYDVKM. CDR3 DNA sequence: TGTGCCAGCAGGCCCAGCGGGAGACGCACAGATACGCAGTATTTT. This encodes CASRPSGRRTDTQYF.

The chain has TRBV2 and TRBJ1-1; D is unresolved. Trimming shortened V by 1 base and J by 5 bases, and 8 bases separated the two germline ends. The CDR3 is 13 residues long. Germline CDR1 is SNHLY and CDR2 is FYNNEI. CDR3 DNA sequence: TGTGCCAGCAGTGAAGGGCCAGGAACTGAAGCTTTCTTT. Its translation is CASSEGPGTEAFF.

The chain recombines TRBV7-2 with TRBJ2-1; 9 bases are shared with TRBD2. Germline CDR1 SGHTA, CDR2 FQGNSA. The CDR3 sequence is 16 residues long. V gave up 10 bases and J gave up 7 bases; unmatched junction bases: 17. CDR3 sequence reads: CAILLGTGTSRNEQFF. The CDR3 DNA reads TGTGCCATCCTCTTGGGAACCGGGACTAGCCGAAATGAGCAGTTCTTC.

This clone was observed once. The chain combines TRBV5-1 with TRBJ2-1, with TRBD1 matching 11 bases. The CDR3 extends over 15 amino acids. Losses at the gene ends were 2 bases for V and 8 bases for J; bases not matched to a gene: 6. Germline CDR1 is SGHRS and CDR2 is YFSETQ. In DNA form, the CDR3 reads TGCGCCAGCAGCTTAGGGGGGACAGGGGGTTATGAGCAGTTCTTC. This gives the protein CASSLGGTGGYEQFF.

The V call is TRBV5-1, the J call TRBJ2-7; TRBD2 agrees at 11 bases. Trimming at V came to 7 bases and at J to 5 bases, leaving 8 bases not matched to a gene. The CDR3 is 14 amino acids. Germline V CDR1 and CDR2: SGHRS, YFSETQ. CDR3 loop: CASRGLAGADEQYF. The CDR3 nucleotides are TGCGCCAGCCGAGGACTAGCGGGCGCGGACGAGCAGTACTTC.

In DNA form, the CDR3 reads TGCGCCAGCAGCCAAGGACAGGGGGGAGCCTACGAGCAGTACTTC. It is translated as CASSQGQGGAYEQYF. The V and J genes are TRBV4-1 and TRBJ2-7; 9 bases are a match to TRBD1. Per the germline V gene, CDR1 is MGHRA and CDR2 is YSYEKL. V was clipped by 1 base and J by 2 bases; unmatched bases: 3. The CDR3 contains 15 residues.

This clone was found a few times. The chain links TRBV6-6 to TRBJ2-1, with TRBD2 matching 14 bases. Germline V gives CDR1 MNHNY, CDR2 SVGAGI (reference sequence). The junction had 7 bases not matched to a gene; V was cut back by 7 bases and J by 8 bases. The CDR3 runs 15 residues. CDR3 sequence (DNA): TGTGCCAGCATCATCGGGACTAGCGGGAGTTATGAGCAGTTCTTC. Translated: CASIIGTSGSYEQFF.

The chain recombines TRBV18 with TRBJ2-5; the D is unclear. Germline V gives CDR1 KGHSH, CDR2 LQKENI. CDR3 length equals 13 residues. The V end was cut by 3 bases, the J end by 0 bases, with 5 bases between. The CDR3 DNA follows: TGTGCCAGCTCACCCCAGTACCAAGAGACCCAGTACTTC. This codes for CASSPQYQETQYF.

This rearrangement joins TRBV5-1 to TRBJ2-7; TRBD2 might be the D (6 bases). The germline V and J ends were trimmed by 0 bases and 3 bases, with 16 bases remaining between them. Germline values: CDR1 SGHRS, CDR2 YFSETQ. The CDR3 is 16 amino acids. CDR3 in amino acids: CASSLAVGGPVYEQYF. The CDR3 coding sequence is TGCGCCAGCAGCTTGGCCGTGGGAGGTCCCGTCTACGAGCAGTACTTC.

This clone was observed a single time. Here the CDR3 DNA reads TGTGCCATCAGTGAGCCTCCTGGGGGAAGGCTTGAAAGCACAGATACGCAGTATTTT. It translates to CAISEPPGGRLESTDTQYF. V is TRBV10-3 and J is TRBJ2-3; D may be TRBD1 or TRBD2 (5 bases each). The V end lost 2 bases, the J end lost 0 bases, and 21 bases lay between the germline ends. CDR3 length: 19 residues. From germline, CDR1 is ENHRY and CDR2 SYGVKD.

This clone was recorded once. The chain has TRBV4-2 and TRBJ1-1; 7 nucleotides align to TRBD1. The V gene's germline CDR1 is LGHNA and CDR2 YNFKEQ. The CDR3 has 13 amino acids. After removal of 11 bases from V and 0 bases from J, the junction contained 6 bases not matched to a gene. CDR3 DNA: TGTGCCGCCAGGGGACAGCTGAACACTGAAGCTTTCTTT. Protein sequence: CAARGQLNTEAFF.

This chain connects TRBV7-2 to TRBJ1-2, with D hard to call. The CDR3 runs 13 residues. With 1 base removed from V and 5 bases from J, the gap between germline ends came to 8 bases. Looked up from germline, CDR1 is SGHTA and CDR2 is FQGNSA. CDR3 loop: CASSLGQDYGYTF. DNA for the CDR3: TGTGCCAGCAGCTTAGGGCAGGATTATGGCTACACCTTC.

V is TRBV29-1 and J is TRBJ1-1; a weak D match, TRBD1 (5 bases). CDR1 and CDR2 (germline): SQVTM, ANQGSEA. V was clipped by 7 bases and J by 0 bases, with 18 bases between them. CDR3 length equals 15 residues. This CDR3 reads CSGASGWAMNTEAFF. CDR3 coding DNA: TGCAGCGGCGCTTCAGGGTGGGCAATGAACACTGAAGCTTTCTTT.

This chain uses TRBV9 with TRBJ2-5; the match to TRBD2 covers 13 bases. Trimming took 7 bases from V and 3 from J; bases not matched to a gene: 12. The V gene's germline CDR1 is SGDLS and CDR2 YYNGEE. This CDR3 is 17 amino acids long. CDR3 region: CASGPSGTSGMEETQYF. CDR3 in DNA: TGTGCCAGCGGCCCTTCCGGGACTAGCGGGATGGAAGAGACCCAGTACTTC.

In regard to this clone: The junction departs from germline at one end; a sequencing error may be responsible. The rearrangement links TRBV5-6 to TRBJ2-5; 11 bases are a match to TRBD2. Germline V gene sequence: CDR1 SGHDT, CDR2 YYEEEE. There are 15 residues in the CDR3. For the CDR3, the DNA is TGTGCCAGCACCTTGGGACTAGCGGCCCAAGAGACCCAGTACTTC. Translated, it gives CASTLGLAAQETQYF.

The rearrangement joins TRBV29-1 to TRBJ2-1; a weak D match, TRBD1 (5 bases). The CDR3 is made up of 12 amino acids. V lost 2 bases and J lost 7, with 9 bases in between. In germline, CDR1 is SQVTM, CDR2 ANQGSEA. The CDR3 loop is CSVENPGNEQFF. The CDR3 nucleotides are TGCAGCGTTGAAAATCCAGGGAATGAGCAGTTCTTC.

The chain has TRBV19 and TRBJ1-5, with D maybe TRBD1 (5 bases). The CDR3 is 17 amino acids. CDR1 and CDR2 from the germline V gene are LNHDA and SQIVND (reference sequence). The V end was cut by 9 bases, the J end by 3 bases, with 24 bases between. CDR3: CASSWDGRRRTNQPQHF. In DNA form, the CDR3 reads TGTGCCAGCAGTTGGGACGGGAGGAGGCGAACCAATCAGCCCCAGCATTTT.

The V call is TRBV29-1, the J call TRBJ2-7; tentatively, D is TRBD2 (6 bases). Trimming shortened V by 4 bases and J by 3 bases, and 10 bases separated the two germline ends. This CDR3 is built from 12 residues. Germline V CDR1 and CDR2: SQVTM, ANQGSEA. CDR3 sequence: CSVGPSVYEQYF. The CDR3 nucleotides read TGCAGCGTTGGCCCTAGCGTCTACGAGCAGTACTTC.

V and J are TRBV6-5 and TRBJ2-1; D is perhaps TRBD2 (6 bases). CDR3 size: 13 residues. Germline loops: CDR1 MNHEY, CDR2 SVGAGI. Trimming pared 10 bases from V and 1 base from J, leaving 11 bases between. CDR3 in amino acids: CATGGRSYNEQFF. The CDR3 nucleotides are TGTGCCACCGGGGGACGGTCCTACAATGAGCAGTTCTTC.

The V call is TRBV18, the J call TRBJ1-4, with D uncertain. Looked up from germline, CDR1 is KGHSH and CDR2 is LQKENI. Trimming removed 0 bases at V and 4 bases at J, with 6 bases between. This CDR3 spans 14 amino acids. The CDR3 here is CASSPPLRNEKLFF. The CDR3 DNA sequence: TGTGCCAGCTCACCACCGTTGCGTAATGAAAAACTGTTTTTT.

In its sample, this clone was seen a few times. The gene calls are TRBV6-5 and TRBJ1-1; D gene unclear. The ends were cut back, 6 bases at V and 1 base at J, with 12 bases in the middle. Germline CDR1 MNHEY, CDR2 SVGAGI. This CDR3 has 14 amino acids. Written as DNA, the CDR3 is TGTGCCAGCAGGCAGAGACACGCGAACACTGAAGCTTTCTTT. This sequence encodes CASRQRHANTEAFF.

V usage is TRBV27 and J usage is TRBJ1-5; D gene uncertain. Trimming removed 2 bases at V and 7 bases at J, with 15 bases between. This CDR3 is built from 15 residues. Germline V gene data show CDR1 as MNHEY and CDR2 as SMNVEV (reference sequence). DNA for the CDR3: TGTGCCAGCAGTTTAATCTCGGGCAGATGGCAGCCCCAGCATTTT. This encodes CASSLISGRWQPQHF.